A single sample gave rise to the 13 T cell receptor beta chains below, sequenced in a study of T cell repertoires in cytomegalovirus infection. One entry per CDR3 protein, called by TCRdb with MiXCR from the reads. In the table there are around 740,000 distinct CDR3 sequences, less than 40% of which are singletons. The sequenced sample was PBMCs. Every receptor here comes from a human donor in good health (CMV status not recorded). Some clones in this sample may be carry-over from other donors' samples.

The chain employs TRBV28 and TRBJ2-2; possibly TRBD1 for D (8 bases). The CDR3 covers 15 residues. Looked up from germline, CDR1 is MDHEN and CDR2 is SYDVKM. V lost 8 bases, J lost 3 bases, and 16 bases lay in between. The CDR3 sequence: CASQGASGYTGELFF. As DNA, the CDR3 is TGTGCCAGCCAGGGGGCTAGCGGATACACCGGGGAGCTGTTTTTT.

This clonotype was picked up many times. The chain combines TRBV7-8 with TRBJ1-6; TRBD1 matches 9 bases. The CDR3 loop spans 17 amino acids. Trimming removed 5 bases from V and 5 bases from J; junction bases left unmatched: 10. The germline gives CDR1 SGHVS, CDR2 FQNEAQ. The CDR3 bases are TGTGCCAGCAGCACGGCGGCGGACAGGGGTCATAATTCACCCCTCCACTTT. As protein: CASSTAADRGHNSPLHF.

This clonotype was picked up a small number of times. The gene calls are TRBV11-2 and TRBJ2-7, with D perhaps being TRBD1 or TRBD2 (5 bases each). The CDR3 has 14 amino acids. The germline CDR1 and CDR2 sequences are SGHAT and FQNNGV. Trimming took off 5 bases at V and 2 bases at J, with 13 bases between the two ends. The CDR3 region is CASSPAVGAYEQYF. For the CDR3, the DNA is TGTGCCAGCAGCCCCGCCGTGGGGGCCTACGAGCAGTACTTC.

The chain has TRBV28 and TRBJ2-7, with 7 bases identical to TRBD1. The CDR3 totals 14 residues. Germline CDR1 is MDHEN and CDR2 is SYDVKM. V was clipped by 10 bases and J by 0 bases; unmatched bases: 9. CDR3 loop: CATTDRMSSYEQYF. CDR3 nucleotide sequence: TGTGCCACAACGGACAGGATGAGCTCCTACGAGCAGTACTTC.

In this sample, this clonotype turned up once. This may come from a read error, since a much larger clone is one base off. Without the conserved terminal phenylalanine or tryptophan, this CDR3 likely stems from a read error. J is TRBJ1-2 and V is TRBV7-2, with D unresolved. V was trimmed by 1 base and J by 0 bases, leaving 9 bases between them. CDR3 size: 15 residues. Germline V CDR1 and CDR2: SGHTA, FQGNSA. The CDR3 is CASSLDPIANYGYTY. The CDR3 coding sequence is TGTGCCAGCAGCTTAGACCCCATAGCTAACTATGGCTACACCTAC.

This chain links TRBV28 with TRBJ1-1, with D possibly being TRBD1 (5 bases). Germline V lookup: CDR1 MDHEN, CDR2 SYDVKM. The CDR3 totals 17 residues. Trimming left V 2 bases short and J 1 base short, with 17 bases between. CDR3 nucleotide sequence: TGTGCCAGCAGTTTAGGGATCCAGACAGAGACGAACACTGAAGCTTTCTTT. Its protein product is CASSLGIQTETNTEAFF.

This clonotype turned up a few times. Compared with germline, one end of the junction differs, possibly owing to a read error. The V gene is TRBV7-2, the J gene TRBJ2-7; either TRBD1 or TRBD2 may fit D (5 bases each). This CDR3 is built from 13 residues. Germline V gene data show CDR1 as SGHTA and CDR2 as FQGNSA. CDR3 DNA sequence: TGTGCCAGCAGCGGGACGGGACCCTACGAGCAGCACTTC. It translates to CASSGTGPYEQHF.

The V call is TRBV7-8, the J call TRBJ1-6; D unclear. The length of the CDR3 is 15 residues. The ends were cut back, 1 base at V and 10 bases at J, with 14 bases in the middle. CDR1 is SGHVS, CDR2 FQNEAQ, per germline. The CDR3 coding sequence is TGTGCCAGCAGCTTAGGCGGGTCCCTGGGGTCACCCCTCCACTTT. Its translation is CASSLGGSLGSPLHF.

This clonotype was seen repeatedly, ten times or more. The genes are TRBV7-8 and TRBJ1-3; perhaps TRBD1 as D (5 bases). The CDR3 is made up of 14 amino acids. V lost 5 bases and J 0 bases, leaving 8 bases between the germline ends. Germline V lookup: CDR1 SGHVS, CDR2 FQNEAQ. CDR3 nucleotide sequence: TGTGCCAGCAGCCCCGGGGGCTCTGGAAACACCATATATTTT. Its protein is CASSPGGSGNTIYF. Based on the CDR3 plus reference TRBV7-8 and TRBJ1-3, the full variable domain is GAGVSQSPRYKVAKRGQDVALRCDPISGHVSLFWYQQALGQGPEFLTYFQNEAQLDKSGLPSDRFFAERPEGSVSTLKIQRTQQEDSAVYLCASSPGGSGNTIYFGEGSWLTVV.

This clonotype was detected a few times. The V call is TRBV19, the J call TRBJ1-5, with TRBD1 matching over 7 bases. Per the germline V gene, CDR1 is LNHDA and CDR2 is SQIVND (reference sequence). V lost 6 bases and J lost 3; bases outside the gene matches: 14. This CDR3 is 17 amino acids long. The chain's CDR3 is CASSFVRDRGANQPQHF. CDR3 DNA: TGTGCCAGTAGCTTCGTCCGGGACAGAGGAGCCAATCAGCCCCAGCATTTT.

This clonotype was observed at least ten times. V is TRBV7-9 and J is TRBJ2-2; D possibly corresponds to TRBD2 (6 bases). The CDR3 has 15 amino acids. Germline values: CDR1 SEHNR, CDR2 FQNEAQ (reference sequence). Trimming left V 5 bases short and J 2 bases short, with 12 bases between. CDR3 in amino acids: CASSRGLSNTGELFF. The CDR3 region has the DNA TGTGCCAGCAGCCGCGGACTATCCAACACCGGGGAGCTGTTTTTT.

This clonotype has only a few counts. The chain carries TRBV9 and TRBJ2-3, with 8 bases lining up with TRBD2. With 4 bases clipped from V and 0 bases from J, the junction kept 4 bases outside the gene matches. Germline CDR1 and CDR2: SGDLS and YYNGEE. The CDR3 runs 15 residues. The CDR3 DNA follows: TGTGCCAGCAGCTCGGGGGGGCGCAGCACAGATACGCAGTATTTT. It codes for CASSSGGRSTDTQYF.

The J gene is TRBJ2-1, the V gene TRBV28, with 7 positions matching TRBD1. The trim removed 6 bases at V and 5 bases at J, leaving 4 bases unmatched. CDR3 size: 13 residues. The V gene's germline CDR1 is MDHEN and CDR2 SYDVKM. The CDR3 region is CASRKQGNNEQFF. In DNA form, the CDR3 reads TGTGCCAGCAGAAAACAGGGGAACAATGAGCAGTTCTTC.